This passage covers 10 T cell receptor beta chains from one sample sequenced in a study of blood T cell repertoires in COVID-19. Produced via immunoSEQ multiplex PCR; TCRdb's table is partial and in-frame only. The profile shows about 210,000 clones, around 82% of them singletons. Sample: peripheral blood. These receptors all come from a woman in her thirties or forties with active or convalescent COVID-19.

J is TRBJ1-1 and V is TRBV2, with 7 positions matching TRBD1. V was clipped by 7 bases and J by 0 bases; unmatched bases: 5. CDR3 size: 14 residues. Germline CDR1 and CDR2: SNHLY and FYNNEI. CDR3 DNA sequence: TGTGCCAGCATTATACAGGGGTTGAACACTGAAGCTTTCTTT. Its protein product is CASIIQGLNTEAFF.

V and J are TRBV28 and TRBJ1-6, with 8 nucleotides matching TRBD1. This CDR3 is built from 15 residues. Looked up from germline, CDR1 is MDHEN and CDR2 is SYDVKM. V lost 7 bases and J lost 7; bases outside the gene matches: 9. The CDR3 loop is CASTSGQGVNSPLHF. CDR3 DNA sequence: TGTGCCAGCACCTCCGGACAGGGAGTAAATTCACCCCTCCACTTT. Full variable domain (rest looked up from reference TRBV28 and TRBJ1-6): DVKVTQSSRYLVKRTGEKVFLECVQDMDHENMFWYRQDPGLGLRLIYFSYDVKMKEKGDIPEGYSVSREKKERFSLILESASTNQTSMYLCASTSGQGVNSPLHFGNGTRLTVT.

The CDR3 reads CAWDRGVGNTEAFF. For the CDR3, the DNA is TGTGCCTGGGACAGGGGAGTAGGGAACACTGAAGCTTTCTTT. J is TRBJ1-1 and V is TRBV30; 8 bases fit TRBD1. The CDR3 consists of 14 residues. Trimming at V came to 5 bases and at J to 1 base, leaving 6 bases not matched to a gene. Germline V gene lookup returns CDR1 GTSNPN and CDR2 SVGIG (reference sequence). Full variable domain (rest looked up from reference TRBV30 and TRBJ1-1): SQTIHQWPATLVQPVGSPLSLECTVEGTSNPNLYWYRQAAGRGLQLLFYSVGIGQISSEVPQNLSASRPQDRQFILSSKKLLLSDSGFYLCAWDRGVGNTEAFFGQGTRLTVV.

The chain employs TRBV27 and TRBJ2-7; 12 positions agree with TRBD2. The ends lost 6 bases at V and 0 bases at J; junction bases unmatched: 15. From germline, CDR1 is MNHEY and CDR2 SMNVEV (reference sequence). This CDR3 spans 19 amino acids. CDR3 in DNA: TGTGCCAGCAGGGGGGTCTTGGGACTAGCGGGCACCCTCTCCTACGAGCAGTACTTC. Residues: CASRGVLGLAGTLSYEQYF.

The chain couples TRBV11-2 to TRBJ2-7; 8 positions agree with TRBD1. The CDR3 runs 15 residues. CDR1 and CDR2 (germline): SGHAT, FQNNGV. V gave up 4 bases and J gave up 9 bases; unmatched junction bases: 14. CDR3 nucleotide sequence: TGTGCCAGCAGCTACGCCGGGACAGGCCTGGTGGGGCAGTACTTC. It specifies CASSYAGTGLVGQYF.

The CDR3 loop is CASSRLPPGGRLAGNYNEQFF. CDR3 in DNA: TGCGCCAGCAGCCGGCTTCCTCCGGGAGGAAGACTAGCGGGGAACTACAATGAGCAGTTCTTC. This chain connects TRBV4-3 to TRBJ2-1; TRBD2 aligns across 11 bases. V was clipped by 4 bases and J by 3 bases; unmatched bases: 20. Per the germline V gene, CDR1 is LGHNA and CDR2 is YSLEER. The CDR3 contains 21 residues.

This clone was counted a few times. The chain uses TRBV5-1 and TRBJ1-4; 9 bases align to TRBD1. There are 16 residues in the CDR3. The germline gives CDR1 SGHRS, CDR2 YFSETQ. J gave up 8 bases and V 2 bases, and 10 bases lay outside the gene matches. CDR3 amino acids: CASSLGQGRDKEKLFF. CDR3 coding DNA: TGCGCCAGCAGCTTAGGACAGGGGAGAGATAAAGAAAAACTGTTTTTT.

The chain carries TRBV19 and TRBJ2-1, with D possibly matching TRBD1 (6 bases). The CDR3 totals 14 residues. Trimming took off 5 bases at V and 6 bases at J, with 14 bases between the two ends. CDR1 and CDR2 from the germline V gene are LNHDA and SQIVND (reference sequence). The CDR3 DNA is TGTGCCAGTAGTCGACAGGACGGACTCAATGAGCAGTTCTTC. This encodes CASSRQDGLNEQFF.

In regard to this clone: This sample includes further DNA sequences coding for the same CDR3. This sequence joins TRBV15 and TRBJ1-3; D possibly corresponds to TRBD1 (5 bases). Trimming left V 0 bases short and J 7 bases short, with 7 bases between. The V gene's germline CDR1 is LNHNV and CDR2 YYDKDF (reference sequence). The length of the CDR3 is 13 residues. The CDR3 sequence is CATSRDRGNTIYF. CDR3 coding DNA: TGTGCCACCAGCAGAGATCGGGGGAACACCATATATTTT.

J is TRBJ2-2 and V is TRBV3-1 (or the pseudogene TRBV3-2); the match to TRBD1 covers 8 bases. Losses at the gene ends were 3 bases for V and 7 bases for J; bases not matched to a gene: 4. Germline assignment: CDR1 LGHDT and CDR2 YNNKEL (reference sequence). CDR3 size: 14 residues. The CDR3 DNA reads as TGTGCCAGCAGCCACGACAGGGGATTCGGGGAGCTGTTTTTT. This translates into CASSHDRGFGELFF.